This T cell receptor beta chain was profiled in a study of blood T cell repertoires in COVID-19. Study-wide context: Sample material is recorded as cDNA or gDNA derived from T cells, B-cell-depleted T cells, or PBMCs.

The CDR3 runs to 14 residues. Germline V gene lookup returns CDR1 MNHEY and CDR2 SVGAGI. Trimming took 6 bases from V and 9 from J; bases not matched to a gene: 9. This clone was counted between two and nine times. The data were produced by immunoSEQ multiplex PCR, yet TCRdb's version contains in-frame clones alone and is incomplete. The repertoire holds 25,000 to 35,000 clones, with approximately 80% as singletons. This receptor was taken from a man older than 75 with acute or convalescent COVID-19. The V and J genes are TRBV6-5 and TRBJ1-3, with 9 bases that match TRBD1. The sample was peripheral blood. The CDR3 sequence: CASRPGQGVTTIYF. The CDR3 region has the DNA TGTGCCAGCAGGCCGGGACAGGGCGTAACCACCATATATTTT.